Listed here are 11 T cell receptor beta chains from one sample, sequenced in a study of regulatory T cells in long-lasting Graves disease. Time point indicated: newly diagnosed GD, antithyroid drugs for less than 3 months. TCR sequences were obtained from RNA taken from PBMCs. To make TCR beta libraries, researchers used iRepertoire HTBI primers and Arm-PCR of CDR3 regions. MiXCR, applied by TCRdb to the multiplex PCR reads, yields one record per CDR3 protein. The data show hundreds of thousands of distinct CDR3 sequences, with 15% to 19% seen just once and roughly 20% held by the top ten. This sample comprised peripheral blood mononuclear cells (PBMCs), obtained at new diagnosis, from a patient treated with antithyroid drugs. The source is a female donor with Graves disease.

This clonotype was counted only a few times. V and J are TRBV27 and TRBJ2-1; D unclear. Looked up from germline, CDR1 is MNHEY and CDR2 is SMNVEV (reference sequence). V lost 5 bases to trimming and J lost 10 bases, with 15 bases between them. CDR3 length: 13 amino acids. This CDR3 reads CASSPYPATEQFF. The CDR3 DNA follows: TGTGCCAGCAGTCCATACCCGGCCACGGAGCAGTTCTTC.

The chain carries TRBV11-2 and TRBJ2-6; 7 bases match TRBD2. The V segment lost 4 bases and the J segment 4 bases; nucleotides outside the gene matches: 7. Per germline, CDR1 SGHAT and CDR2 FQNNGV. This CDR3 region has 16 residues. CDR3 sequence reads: CASSYNLLAGANVLTF. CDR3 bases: TGTGCCAGCAGCTACAACCTACTAGCGGGGGCCAACGTCCTGACTTTC.

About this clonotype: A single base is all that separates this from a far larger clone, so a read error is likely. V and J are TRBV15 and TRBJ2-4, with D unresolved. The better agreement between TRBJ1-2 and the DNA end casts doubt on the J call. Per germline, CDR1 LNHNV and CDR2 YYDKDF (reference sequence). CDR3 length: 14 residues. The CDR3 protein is CATRRFIDTDGYTF. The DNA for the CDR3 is TGTGCCACCCGCAGGTTTATTGACACCGATGGCTACACCTTC.

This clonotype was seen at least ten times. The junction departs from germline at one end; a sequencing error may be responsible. This CDR3 is CASSLGQIYGYTF. The DNA of the CDR3 is TGTGCCAGCAGCTTAGGACAAATCTATGGCTACACCTTC. This chain uses TRBV12-3 or TRBV12-4 with TRBJ1-2; TRBD1 might be the D (5 bases). The CDR3 extends over 13 amino acids.

CDR3 in DNA: TGCGCCAGCTGTATAAACCGGGCAGGGGAAAGTGAAAAACTGTTTTTT. Its protein is CASCINRAGESEKLFF. The genes are TRBV10-2 and TRBJ1-4; possibly TRBD1 for D (6 bases). CDR3 length equals 16 residues. V was shortened by 8 bases and J by 7 bases, with 23 bases between the two germline ends. CDR1 WSHSY and CDR2 SAAADI come from the germline V gene.

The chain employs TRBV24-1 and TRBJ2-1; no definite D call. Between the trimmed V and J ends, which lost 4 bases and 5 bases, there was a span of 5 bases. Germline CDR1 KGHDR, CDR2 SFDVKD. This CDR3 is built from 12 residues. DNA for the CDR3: TGTGCCACCAGTGACCAAGACAATGAGCAGTTCTTC. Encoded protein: CATSDQDNEQFF.

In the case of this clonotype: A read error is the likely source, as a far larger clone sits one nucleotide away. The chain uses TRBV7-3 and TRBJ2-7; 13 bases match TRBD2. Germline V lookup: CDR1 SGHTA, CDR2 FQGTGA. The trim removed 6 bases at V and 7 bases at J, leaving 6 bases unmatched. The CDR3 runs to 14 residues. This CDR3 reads CASRTSGGANEQYF. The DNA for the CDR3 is TGTGCCAGCAGAACTAGCGGGGGGGCCAATGAGCAGTACTTC.

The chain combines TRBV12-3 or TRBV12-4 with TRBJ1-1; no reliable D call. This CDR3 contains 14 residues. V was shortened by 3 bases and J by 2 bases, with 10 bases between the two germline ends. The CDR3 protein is CASSLMGSNTEAFF. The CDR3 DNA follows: TGTGCCAGCAGTTTGATGGGGTCAAACACTGAAGCTTTCTTT.

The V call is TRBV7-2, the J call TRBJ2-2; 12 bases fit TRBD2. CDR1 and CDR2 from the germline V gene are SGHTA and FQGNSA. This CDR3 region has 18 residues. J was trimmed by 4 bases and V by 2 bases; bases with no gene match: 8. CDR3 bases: TGTGCCAGCAGCTTAAGGCTAGCGGGAGGGCGTCCCACCGGGGAGCTGTTTTTT. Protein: CASSLRLAGGRPTGELFF.

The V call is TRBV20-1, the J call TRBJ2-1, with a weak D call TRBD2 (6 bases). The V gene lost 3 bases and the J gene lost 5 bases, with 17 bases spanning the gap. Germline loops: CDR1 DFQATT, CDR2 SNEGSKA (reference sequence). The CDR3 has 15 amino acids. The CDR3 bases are TGCAGTGCTAGTAGTCACGCCGGGAGAAACAATGAGCAGTTCTTC. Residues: CSASSHAGRNNEQFF.

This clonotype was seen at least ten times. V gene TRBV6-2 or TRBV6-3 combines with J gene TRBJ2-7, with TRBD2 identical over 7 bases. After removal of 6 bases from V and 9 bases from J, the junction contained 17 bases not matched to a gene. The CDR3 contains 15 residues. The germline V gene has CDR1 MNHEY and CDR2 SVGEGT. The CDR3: CASSLTATQGGGQYF. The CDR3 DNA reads TGTGCCAGCAGCCTTACCGCTACTCAAGGCGGGGGGCAGTACTTC.